This T cell receptor beta chain derives from a study of blood T cells in healthy people across ages. Study in general: T cells yielded about one barcoded beta molecule per two cells through template switching.

A few counts support this clonotype. Trimming stripped 5 bases from V and 2 bases from J, with 17 bases between. The CDR3 is made up of 15 amino acids. Germline lookup yields CDR1 DFQATT and CDR2 SNEGSKA (reference sequence). Alongside a J-beta primer mix, a sample-barcoded 5' primer served in a second PCR lasting roughly 6 to 11 cycles. TCRdb itself ran the 5' RACE reads through MiXCR, one entry per CDR3 protein. The table records 1.5 million to 2 million distinct CDR3 sequences, roughly 50% of them present only once. The chain links TRBV20-1 to TRBJ2-3, with TRBD1 as a possible D gene (5 bases). The origin of this receptor is a woman aged 40 to 50 in good health. Input material: blood. The CDR3 coding sequence is TGCAGTGCTTACAGGTTGCCCTCAACCACAGATACGCAGTATTTT. It codes for CSAYRLPSTTDTQYF.